The clone carrying this T cell receptor beta chain was picked up one time. Its antigen is unknown. These data originate in a study of vaccination and CD4 T cells after COVID-19. Study information: It was a median roughly 100 days after diagnosis, with a range of 35 to 161, that post-COVID samples were drawn.

The treatment denotes: roughly 10-day PBMC culture with coronavirus spike peptide pools or control peptides (ViraFEST assay). Peptide pools at 9.5 to 10 ug/ml stimulated around 2 million PBMCs per well with 9 to 10 IU/ml IL-2. Negative selection yielded CD4+ T cells from day-10 cultures. The Oncomine TCR Beta short-read assay generated sequence data from the DNA of cultured CD4+ T cells. TCRdb reanalysed the PCR reads using MiXCR and keeps one entry per CDR3 protein. The sample has 9,500 to 15,000 distinct CDR3 sequences, about 75% seen once; the top ten hold approximately 10%. Overall study results and limits: The cohort comprised relatively few convalescent patients, and no early post-infection timepoints were analyzed.

Sequences were obtained from CD4+ T cells from blood, cultured in vitro. The clonotype was recovered from a human donor who had recovered from COVID-19.

CDR3 region: CASRALGQPQHF. In DNA form, the CDR3 reads TGTGCCAGCAGGGCCTTGGGACAGCCCCAGCATTTT. The rearrangement joins TRBV28 to TRBJ1-5; D remains ambiguous. Germline assignment: CDR1 MDHEN and CDR2 SYDVKM. V lost 6 bases and J 7 bases, leaving 10 bases between the germline ends. CDR3 length: 12 residues. The variable domain in full, completed from reference TRBV28 and TRBJ1-5, reads DVKVTQSSRYLVKRTGEKVFLECVQDMDHENMFWYRQDPGLGLRLIYFSYDVKMKEKGDIPEGYSVSREKKERFSLILESASTNQTSMYLCASRALGQPQHFGDGTRLSIL.